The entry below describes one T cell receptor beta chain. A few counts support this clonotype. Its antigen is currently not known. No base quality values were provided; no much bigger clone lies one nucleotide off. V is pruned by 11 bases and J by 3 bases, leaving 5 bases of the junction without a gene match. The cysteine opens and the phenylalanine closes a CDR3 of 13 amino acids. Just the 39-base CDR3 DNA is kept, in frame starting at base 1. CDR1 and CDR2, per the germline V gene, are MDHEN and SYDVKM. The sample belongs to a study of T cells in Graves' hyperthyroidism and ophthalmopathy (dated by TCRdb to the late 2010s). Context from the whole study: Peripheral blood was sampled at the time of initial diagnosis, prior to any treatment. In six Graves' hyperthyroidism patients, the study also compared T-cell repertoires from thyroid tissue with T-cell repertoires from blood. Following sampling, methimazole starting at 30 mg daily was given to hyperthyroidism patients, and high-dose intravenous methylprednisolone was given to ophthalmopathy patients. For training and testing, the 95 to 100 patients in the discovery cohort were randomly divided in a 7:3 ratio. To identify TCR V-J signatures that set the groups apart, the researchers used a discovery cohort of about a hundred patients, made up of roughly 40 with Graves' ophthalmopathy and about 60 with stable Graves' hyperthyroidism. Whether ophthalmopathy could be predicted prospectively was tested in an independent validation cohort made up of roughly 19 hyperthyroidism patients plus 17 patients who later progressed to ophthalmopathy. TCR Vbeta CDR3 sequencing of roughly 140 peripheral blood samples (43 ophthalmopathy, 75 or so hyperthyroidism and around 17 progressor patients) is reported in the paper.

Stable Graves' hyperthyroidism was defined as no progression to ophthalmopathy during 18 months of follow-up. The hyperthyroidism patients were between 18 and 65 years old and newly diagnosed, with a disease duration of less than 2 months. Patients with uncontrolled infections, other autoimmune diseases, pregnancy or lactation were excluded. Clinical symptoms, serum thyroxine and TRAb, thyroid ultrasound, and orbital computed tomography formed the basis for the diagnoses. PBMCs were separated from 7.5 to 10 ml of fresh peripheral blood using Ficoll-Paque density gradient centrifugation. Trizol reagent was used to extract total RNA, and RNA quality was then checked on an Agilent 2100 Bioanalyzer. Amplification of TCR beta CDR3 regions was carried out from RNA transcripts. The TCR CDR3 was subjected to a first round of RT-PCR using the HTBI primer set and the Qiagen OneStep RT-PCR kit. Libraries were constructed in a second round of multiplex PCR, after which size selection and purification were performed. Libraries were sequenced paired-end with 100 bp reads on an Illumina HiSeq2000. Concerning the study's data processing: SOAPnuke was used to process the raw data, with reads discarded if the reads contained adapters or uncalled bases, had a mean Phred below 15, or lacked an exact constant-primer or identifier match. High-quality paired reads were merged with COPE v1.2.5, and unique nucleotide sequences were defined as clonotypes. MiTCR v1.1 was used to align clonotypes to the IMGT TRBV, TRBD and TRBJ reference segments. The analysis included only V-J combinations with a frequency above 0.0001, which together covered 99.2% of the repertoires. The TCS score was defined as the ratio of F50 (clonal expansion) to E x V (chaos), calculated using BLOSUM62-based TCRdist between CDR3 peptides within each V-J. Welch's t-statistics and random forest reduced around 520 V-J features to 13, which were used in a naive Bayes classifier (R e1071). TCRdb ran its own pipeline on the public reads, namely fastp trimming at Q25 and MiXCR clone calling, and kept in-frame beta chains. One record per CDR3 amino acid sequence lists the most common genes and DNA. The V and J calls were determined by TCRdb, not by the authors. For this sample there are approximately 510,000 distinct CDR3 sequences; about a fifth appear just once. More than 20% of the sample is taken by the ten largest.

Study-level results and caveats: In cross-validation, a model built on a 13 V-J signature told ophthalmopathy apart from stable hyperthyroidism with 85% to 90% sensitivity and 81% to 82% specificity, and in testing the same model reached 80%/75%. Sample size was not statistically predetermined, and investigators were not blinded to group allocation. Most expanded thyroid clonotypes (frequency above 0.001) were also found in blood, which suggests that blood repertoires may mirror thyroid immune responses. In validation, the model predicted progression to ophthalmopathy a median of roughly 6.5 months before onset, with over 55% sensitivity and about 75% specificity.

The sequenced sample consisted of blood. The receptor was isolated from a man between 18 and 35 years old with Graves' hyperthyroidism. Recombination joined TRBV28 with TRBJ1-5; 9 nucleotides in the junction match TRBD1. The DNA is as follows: TGTGCCGGACAGGGGCAGAACAATCAGCCCCAGCATTTT. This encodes CAGQGQNNQPQHF.